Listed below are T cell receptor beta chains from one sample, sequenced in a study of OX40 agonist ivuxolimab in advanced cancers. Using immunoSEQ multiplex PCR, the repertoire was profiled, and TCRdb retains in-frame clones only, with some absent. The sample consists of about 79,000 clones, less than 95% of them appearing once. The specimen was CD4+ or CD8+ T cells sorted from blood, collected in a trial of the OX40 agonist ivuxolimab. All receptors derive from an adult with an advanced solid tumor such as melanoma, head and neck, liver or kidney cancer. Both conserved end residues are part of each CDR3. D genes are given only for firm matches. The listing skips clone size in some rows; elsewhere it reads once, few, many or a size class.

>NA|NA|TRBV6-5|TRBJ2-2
TGTGCCAGCAGTTACTCGAGGAGGGGCACCGGGGAGCTGTTTTTT
CASSYSRRGTGELFF
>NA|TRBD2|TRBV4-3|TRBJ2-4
TGCGCCAGCAGCCAAGATTTGGGGGGGATAGCCAAAAACATTCAGTACTTC
CASSQDLGGIAKNIQYF
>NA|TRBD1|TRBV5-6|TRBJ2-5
TGTGCCAGCAGCTTGGTCAGGGGGCTTCAAGAGACCCAGTACTTC
CASSLVRGLQETQYF
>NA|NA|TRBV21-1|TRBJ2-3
TGTGCCAGCAATAACAGGGGGCAGGGCCCCACAGATACGCAGTATTTT
CASNNRGQGPTDTQYF
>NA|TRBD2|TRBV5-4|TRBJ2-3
TGTGCCAGCAGCCTCGAGGGCGGGGGGGGTTCAGATACGCAGTATTTT
CASSLEGGGGSDTQYF
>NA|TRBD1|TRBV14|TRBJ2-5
TGTGCCAGCAGCTGGGGGACAGTGAATTTTATGTTGGAGACCCAGTACTTC
CASSWGTVNFMLETQYF
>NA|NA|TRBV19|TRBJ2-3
TGTGCCAGTAGTATCGGTTCAGGCGGCGGGGATACGCAGTATTTT
CASSIGSGGGDTQYF
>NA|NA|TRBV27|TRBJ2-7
TGTGCCAGCAGTTTAAATTCAGGGGACGAGCAGTACTTC
CASSLNSGDEQYF
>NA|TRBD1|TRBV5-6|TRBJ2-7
TGTGCCAGCAGTTGGGGGACAGGGGACTACGAGCAGTACTTC
CASSWGTGDYEQYF
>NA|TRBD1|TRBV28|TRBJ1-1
TGTGCCAGCAGTTTAGCGGGACAGCGCACTGAAGCTTTCTTT
CASSLAGQRTEAFF
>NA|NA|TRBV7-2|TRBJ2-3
TGTGCCAGCAGCCCCGACGGAGATACGCAGTATTTT
CASSPDGDTQYF
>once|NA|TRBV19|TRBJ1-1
TGTGCCAGTAGTATGGTGGGGAACACTGAAGCTTTCTTT
CASSMVGNTEAFF
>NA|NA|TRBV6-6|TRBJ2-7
TGTGCCAGCAGTTACTCGATCGGGCCCTACGAGCAGTACTTC
CASSYSIGPYEQYF
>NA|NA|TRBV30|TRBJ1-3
TGTGCCTGGAGTAAAGGAGTTTACACCATATATTTT
CAWSKGVYTIYF
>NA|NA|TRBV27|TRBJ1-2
TGTGCCAGCAGTTCCTCCGCCATGGGCTACACCTTC
CASSSSAMGYTF
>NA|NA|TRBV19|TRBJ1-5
TGTGCCAGTAGTATTTTCTCAGCTCAGCCCCAGCATTTT
CASSIFSAQPQHF
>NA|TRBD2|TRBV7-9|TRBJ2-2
TGTGCCAGCAGCCCTCCCACTAGCGGGAGTCACACCGGGGAGCTGTTTTTT
CASSPPTSGSHTGELFF
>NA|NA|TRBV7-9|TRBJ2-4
TGTGCCAGCAGCTTGCGGGCAGGTCCAAACATTCAGTACTTC
CASSLRAGPNIQYF
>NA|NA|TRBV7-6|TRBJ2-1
TGTGCCAGCAGCTTAGGCCAAGCCTACAATGAGCAGTTCTTC
CASSLGQAYNEQFF
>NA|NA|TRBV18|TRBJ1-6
TGTGCCAGCTCTGGCGGACTGGGTAATTCACCCCTCCACTTT
CASSGGLGNSPLHF
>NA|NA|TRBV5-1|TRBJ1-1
TGCGCCAGCAGCTGGCCTTCTGAGGGGGGCACTGAAGCTTTCTTT
CASSWPSEGGTEAFF